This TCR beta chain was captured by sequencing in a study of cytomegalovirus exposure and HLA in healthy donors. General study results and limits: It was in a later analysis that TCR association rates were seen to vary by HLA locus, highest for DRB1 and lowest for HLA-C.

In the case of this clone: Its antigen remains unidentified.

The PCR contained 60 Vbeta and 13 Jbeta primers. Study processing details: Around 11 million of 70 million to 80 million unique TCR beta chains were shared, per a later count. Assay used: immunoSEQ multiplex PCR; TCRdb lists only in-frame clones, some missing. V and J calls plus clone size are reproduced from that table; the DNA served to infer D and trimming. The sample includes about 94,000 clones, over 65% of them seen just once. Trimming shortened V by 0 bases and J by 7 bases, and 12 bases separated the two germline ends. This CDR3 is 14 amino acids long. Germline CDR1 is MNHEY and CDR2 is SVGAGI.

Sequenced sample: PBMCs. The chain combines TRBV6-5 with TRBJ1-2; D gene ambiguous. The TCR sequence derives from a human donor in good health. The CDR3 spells CASSYSSQVIGYTF. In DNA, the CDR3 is TGTGCCAGCAGTTACTCGAGTCAGGTCATTGGCTACACCTTC.